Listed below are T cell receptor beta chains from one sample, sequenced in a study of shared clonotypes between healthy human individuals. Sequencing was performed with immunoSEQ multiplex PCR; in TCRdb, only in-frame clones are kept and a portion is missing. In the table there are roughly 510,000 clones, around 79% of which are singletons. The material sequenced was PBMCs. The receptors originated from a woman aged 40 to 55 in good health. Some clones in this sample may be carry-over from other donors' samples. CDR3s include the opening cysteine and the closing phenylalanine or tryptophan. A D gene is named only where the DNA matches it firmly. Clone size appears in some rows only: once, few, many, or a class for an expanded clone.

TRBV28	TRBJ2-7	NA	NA	TGTGCCAGCAGTGCATCCTCCTACGAGCAGTACTTC	CASSASSYEQYF
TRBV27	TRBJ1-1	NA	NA	TGTGCCAGCAGTTTTTTCAGGGACACTGAAGCTTTCTTT	CASSFFRDTEAFF
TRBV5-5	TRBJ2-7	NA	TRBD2	TGTGCCAGCAGCTTCTGGACTAGCGGAGACGAGCAGTACTTC	CASSFWTSGDEQYF
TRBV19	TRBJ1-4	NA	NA	TGTGCCAGTAGCTCGGGTGAAAAACTGTTTTTT	CASSSGEKLFF
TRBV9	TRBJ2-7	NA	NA	TGTGCCAGCAGCCCCTGGGACAATCCCCGACTCTACGAGCAGTACTTC	CASSPWDNPRLYEQYF
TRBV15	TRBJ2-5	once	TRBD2	TGTGCCACCGCGGCCGGGCTAGCGGGAGGCGAGACCCAGTACTTC	CATAAGLAGGETQYF
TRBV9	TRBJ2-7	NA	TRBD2	TGTGCCAGCAGCGCTGGACTAGCGGGTGTCTACGAGCAGTACTTC	CASSAGLAGVYEQYF
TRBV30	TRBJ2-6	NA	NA	TGTGCCTGGAGACGGGACTCTGGGGCCAACGTCCTGACTTTC	CAWRRDSGANVLTF
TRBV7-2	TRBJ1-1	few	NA	TGTGCCAGCAGCTTAGTGGGCGGGGTGAACACTGAAGCTTTCTTT	CASSLVGGVNTEAFF
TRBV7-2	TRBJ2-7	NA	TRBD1	TGTGCCAGCAGCCCCTGGGCCCCTCGGGGACAGAAGCAGTACTTC	CASSPWAPRGQKQYF
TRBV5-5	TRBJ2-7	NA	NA	TGTGCCAGCAGCTCTGTAGGGGGGACCTACGAGCAGTACTTC	CASSSVGGTYEQYF
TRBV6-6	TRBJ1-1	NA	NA	TGTGCCAGCAGCATAACAGGGAACACTGAAGCTTTCTTT	CASSITGNTEAFF
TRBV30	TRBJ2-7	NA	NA	TGTGCCTGGAAGGGGATAGCCTACGAGCAGTACTTC	CAWKGIAYEQYF
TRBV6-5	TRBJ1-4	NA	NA	TGTGCCAGCAGTTACGACAGAGACAATGAAAGACTGTTTTTT	CASSYDRDNERLFF
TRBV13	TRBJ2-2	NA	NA	TGTGCCAGCAGCGGTACCTCCTTGACAGGGAACACCGGGGAGCTGTTTTTT	CASSGTSLTGNTGELFF
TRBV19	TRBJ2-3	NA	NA	TGTGCCAGTTCGACTGCCACAGATACGCAGTATTTT	CASSTATDTQYF
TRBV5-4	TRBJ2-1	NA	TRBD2	TGTGCCAGCAGCCTGGAACCAGTTATGCAGAGGACTAGGCCCGATGAGCAGTTCTTC	CASSLEPVMQRTRPDEQFF
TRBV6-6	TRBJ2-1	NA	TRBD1	TGTGCCAGCAGTGTGACAGGGGTCCACAATGAGCAGTTCTTC	CASSVTGVHNEQFF
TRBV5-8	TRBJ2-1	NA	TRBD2	TGTGCCAGCAGCTTGGTTAGTAGCGGGAGGTCGCGGTTCTTC	CASSLVSSGRSRFF
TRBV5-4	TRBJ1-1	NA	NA	TGTGCCAGCAGCTTTCAGGCCACGAACACTGAAGCTTTCTTT	CASSFQATNTEAFF
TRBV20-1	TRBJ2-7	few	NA	TGCAGTGCTAGAGGGGGGTACGAGCAGTACTTC	CSARGGYEQYF
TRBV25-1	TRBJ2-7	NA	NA	TGTGCCAGGCGCCTGGACACTCCACCCTACGAGCAGTACTTC	CARRLDTPPYEQYF
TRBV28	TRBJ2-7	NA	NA	TGTGCCAGCAGCCCTTCTGGAGGCAGGGCCCCCTACGAGCAGTACTTC	CASSPSGGRAPYEQYF
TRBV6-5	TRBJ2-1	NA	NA	TGTGCCAGCAGTTACGTGGGGGAACGACCTTACAATGAGCAGTTCTTC	CASSYVGERPYNEQFF
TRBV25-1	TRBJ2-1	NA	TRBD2	TGTGCCAGCAGCGACCCTTACGGGGGAGGGCCGCGGAATGAGCAGTTCTTC	CASSDPYGGGPRNEQFF
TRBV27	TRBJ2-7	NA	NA	TGTGCCAGCAGGTTCAGGGACTCCTACGAGCAGTACTTC	CASRFRDSYEQYF
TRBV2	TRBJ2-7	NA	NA	TGTGCCAGCGGCCGGGAAGCTTACGAGCAGTACTTC	CASGREAYEQYF
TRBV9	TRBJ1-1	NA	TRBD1	TGTGCCAGCAGCGCGACAGGGGGTGGGCACACTGAAGCTTTCTTT	CASSATGGGHTEAFF
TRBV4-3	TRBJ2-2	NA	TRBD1	TGCGCCAGCAGCCAAGATATGGGGACAGCGAGGACCGGGGAGCTGTTTTTT	CASSQDMGTARTGELFF
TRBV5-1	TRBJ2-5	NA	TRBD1	TGCGCCAGCAGCAGACAGGGGGCTGGGAGGGAGACCCAGTACTTC	CASSRQGAGRETQYF
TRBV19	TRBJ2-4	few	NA	TGTGCCAGTAGTCGGGCGCGGGGTGACATTCAGTACTTC	CASSRARGDIQYF
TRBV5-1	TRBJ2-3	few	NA	TGCGCCAGCATGACCGGCGGGACCTACACAGATACGCAGTATTTT	CASMTGGTYTDTQYF
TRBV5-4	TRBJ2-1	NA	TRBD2	TGTGCCAGCAGATGGGGAACTAGCGGTTACTACAATGAGCAGTTCTTC	CASRWGTSGYYNEQFF
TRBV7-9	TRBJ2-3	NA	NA	TGTGCCAGCAGCTTAGGCGGAAGAGATACGCAGTATTTT	CASSLGGRDTQYF
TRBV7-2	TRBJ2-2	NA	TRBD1	TGTGCCAGCACCCCGACAGGGGGCGCATACACCGGGGAGCTGTTTTTT	CASTPTGGAYTGELFF
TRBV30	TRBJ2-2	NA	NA	TGTGCCTGGAGTGTGGGACCAAACACCGGGGAGCTGTTTTTT	CAWSVGPNTGELFF
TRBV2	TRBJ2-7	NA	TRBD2	TGTGCCAGCAGTGGCCTGGGCGGGAGGAGGGACGAGCAGTACTTC	CASSGLGGRRDEQYF
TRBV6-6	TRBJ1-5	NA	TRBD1	TGTGCCAGCACCGTGGACAGGGTGCAGCCCCAGCATTTT	CASTVDRVQPQHF
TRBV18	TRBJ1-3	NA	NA	TGTGCCAGCTCACCACCTACGGGAGGCTCTGGAAACACCATATATTTT	CASSPPTGGSGNTIYF
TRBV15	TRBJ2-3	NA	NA	TGTGCCACCAGCCCAAGACTGGCGGATACGCAGTATTTT	CATSPRLADTQYF
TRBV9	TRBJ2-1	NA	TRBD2	TGTGCCAGCAGCCTGGGGGGGAGAAACAATGAGCAGTTCTTC	CASSLGGRNNEQFF
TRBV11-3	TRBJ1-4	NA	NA	TGTGCCAGCAGCCCCGGAGGAGGGACGAGCGAAAAACTGTTTTTT	CASSPGGGTSEKLFF
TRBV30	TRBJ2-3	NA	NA	TGTGCCTGGACCTCGGGAGTGAGCACAGATACGCAGTATTTT	CAWTSGVSTDTQYF
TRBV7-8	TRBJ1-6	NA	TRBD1	TGTGCCAGCAGCTTAGTGTACAGAGTGGCAGGGGGCATCAATTCACCCCTCCACTTT	CASSLVYRVAGGINSPLHF
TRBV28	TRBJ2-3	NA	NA	TGTGCCAGCAGTTTGGGAGGGGGCGTAGATACGCAGTATTTT	CASSLGGGVDTQYF
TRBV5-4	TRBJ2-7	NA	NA	TGTGCCAGCAGCTGGGGGGACAGATCATCCTACGAGCAGTACTTC	CASSWGDRSSYEQYF
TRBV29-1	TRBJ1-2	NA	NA	TGCAGCGTTGTGGGGGACGGGGGCCCTGTCGGGGGCTACACCTTC	CSVVGDGGPVGGYTF
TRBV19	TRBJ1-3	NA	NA	TGTGCCAGTAGTCCCGGGACAATCTCTGGAAACACCATATATTTT	CASSPGTISGNTIYF
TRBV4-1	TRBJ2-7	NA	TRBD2	TGCGCCAGCAGCCAAGTGGGACTAGCGGGGGGGAACTACGAGCAGTACTTC	CASSQVGLAGGNYEQYF
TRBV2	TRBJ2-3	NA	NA	TGTGCCAGCAGCGACAGGGGAGGGGATACGCAGTATTTT	CASSDRGGDTQYF
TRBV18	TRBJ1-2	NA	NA	TGTGCCAGCTCACCTTACAGGGTGGATGGCTACACCTTC	CASSPYRVDGYTF
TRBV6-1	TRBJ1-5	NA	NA	TGTGCCAGCAGGGATGGTCCAGAGGAGCCCCAGCATTTT	CASRDGPEEPQHF
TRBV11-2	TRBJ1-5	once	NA	TGTGCCAGCAGCTTAGGGCACGTGGGGGTCCAGCCCCAGCATTTT	CASSLGHVGVQPQHF
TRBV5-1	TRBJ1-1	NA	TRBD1	TGCGCCAGCAGCCCCAGGGACAGGACGGGGACCACTGAAGCTTTCTTT	CASSPRDRTGTTEAFF
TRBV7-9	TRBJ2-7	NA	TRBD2	TGTGCCAGCAGCCCTAGCGGGAGTTACGGCTACGAGCAGTACTTC	CASSPSGSYGYEQYF
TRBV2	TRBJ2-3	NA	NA	TGTGCCAGCAGTTTCAGCACAGATACGCAGTATTTT	CASSFSTDTQYF
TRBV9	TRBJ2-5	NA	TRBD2	TGTGCCAGCAGCCCTGATGGGGGGGGGACCCAGTACTTC	CASSPDGGGTQYF
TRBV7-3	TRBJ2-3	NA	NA	TGTGCCAGCAGCTTAGATTTGTACAGCAGGCAGTATTTT	CASSLDLYSRQYF